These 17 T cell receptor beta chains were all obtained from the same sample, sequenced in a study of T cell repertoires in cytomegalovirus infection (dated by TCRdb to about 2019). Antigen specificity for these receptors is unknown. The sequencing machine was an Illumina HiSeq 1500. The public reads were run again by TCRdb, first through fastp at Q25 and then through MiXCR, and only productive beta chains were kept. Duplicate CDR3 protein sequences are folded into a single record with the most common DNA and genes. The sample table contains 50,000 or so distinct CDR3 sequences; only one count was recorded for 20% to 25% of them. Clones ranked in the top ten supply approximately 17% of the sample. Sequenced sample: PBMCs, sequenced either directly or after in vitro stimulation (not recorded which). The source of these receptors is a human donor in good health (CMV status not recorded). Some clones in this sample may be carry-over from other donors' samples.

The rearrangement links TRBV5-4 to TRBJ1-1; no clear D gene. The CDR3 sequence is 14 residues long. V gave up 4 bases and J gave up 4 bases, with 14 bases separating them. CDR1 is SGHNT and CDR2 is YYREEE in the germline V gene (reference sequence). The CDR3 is CASSLRTETTEAFF. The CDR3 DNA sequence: TGTGCCAGCAGCCTGAGGACGGAGACCACTGAAGCTTTCTTT. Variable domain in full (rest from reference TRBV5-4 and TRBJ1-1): ETGVTQSPTHLIKTRGQQVTLRCSSQSGHNTVSWYQQALGQGPQFIFQYYREEENGRGNFPPRFSGLQFPNYSSELNVNALELDDSALYLCASSLRTETTEAFFGQGTRLTVV.

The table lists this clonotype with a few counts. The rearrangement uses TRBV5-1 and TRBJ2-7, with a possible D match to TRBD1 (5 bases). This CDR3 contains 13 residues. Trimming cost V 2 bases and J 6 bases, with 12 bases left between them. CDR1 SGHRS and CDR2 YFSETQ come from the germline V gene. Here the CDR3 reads CASSFEGAREQYF. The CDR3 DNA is TGCGCCAGCAGCTTCGAAGGGGCTCGCGAGCAGTACTTC.

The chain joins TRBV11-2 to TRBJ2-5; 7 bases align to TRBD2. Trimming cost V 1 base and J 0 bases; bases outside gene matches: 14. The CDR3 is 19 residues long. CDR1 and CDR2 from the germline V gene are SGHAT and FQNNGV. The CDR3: CASSLVRGDSRGYQETQYF. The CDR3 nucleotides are TGTGCCAGCAGCTTAGTTCGGGGGGACTCCCGTGGGTACCAAGAGACCCAGTACTTC.

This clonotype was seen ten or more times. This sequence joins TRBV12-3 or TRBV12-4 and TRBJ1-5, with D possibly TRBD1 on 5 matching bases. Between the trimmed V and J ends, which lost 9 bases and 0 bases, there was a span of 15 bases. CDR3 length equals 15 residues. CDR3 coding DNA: TGTGCCAGAAGCCGACAGCCCTATAGCAATCAGCCCCAGCATTTT. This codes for CARSRQPYSNQPQHF.

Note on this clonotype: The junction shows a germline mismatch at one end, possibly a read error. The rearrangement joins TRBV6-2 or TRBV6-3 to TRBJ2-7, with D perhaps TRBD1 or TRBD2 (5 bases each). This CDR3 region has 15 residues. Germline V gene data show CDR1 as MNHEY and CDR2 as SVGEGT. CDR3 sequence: CASSNSGTGRYEQYF. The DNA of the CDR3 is TGTGCCAGCAGTAACTCGGGGACCGGGCGCTACGAGCAGTACTTC.

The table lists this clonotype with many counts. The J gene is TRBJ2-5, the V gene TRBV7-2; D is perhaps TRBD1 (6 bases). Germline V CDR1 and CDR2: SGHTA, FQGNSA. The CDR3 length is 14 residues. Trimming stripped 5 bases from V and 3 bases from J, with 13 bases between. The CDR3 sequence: CASSPNPGEETQYF. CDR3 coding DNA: TGTGCCAGCAGCCCAAACCCAGGGGAAGAGACCCAGTACTTC.

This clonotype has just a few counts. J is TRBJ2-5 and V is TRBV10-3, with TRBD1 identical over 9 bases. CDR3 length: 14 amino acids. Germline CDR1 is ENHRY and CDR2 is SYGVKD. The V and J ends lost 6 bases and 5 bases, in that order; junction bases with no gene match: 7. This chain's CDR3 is CAISPRQGEETQYF. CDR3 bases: TGTGCCATCAGCCCGAGACAGGGGGAGGAGACCCAGTACTTC.

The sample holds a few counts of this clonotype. The CDR3 is CASSPGDSPQETQYF. DNA for the CDR3: TGTGCCAGCAGCCCGGGGGACAGCCCCCAAGAGACCCAGTACTTC. The rearrangement uses TRBV7-6 and TRBJ2-5; weak D call: TRBD1 (7 bases). V lost 5 bases to trimming and J lost 1 base, with 14 bases between them. The length of the CDR3 is 15 residues. The germline gives CDR1 SGHVS, CDR2 FNYEAQ. Full variable domain (rest looked up from reference TRBV7-6 and TRBJ2-5): GAGVSQSPRYKVTKRGQDVALRCDPISGHVSLYWYRQALGQGPEFLTYFNYEAQQDKSGLPNDRFSAERPEGSISTLTIQRTEQRDSAMYRCASSPGDSPQETQYFGPGTRLLVL.

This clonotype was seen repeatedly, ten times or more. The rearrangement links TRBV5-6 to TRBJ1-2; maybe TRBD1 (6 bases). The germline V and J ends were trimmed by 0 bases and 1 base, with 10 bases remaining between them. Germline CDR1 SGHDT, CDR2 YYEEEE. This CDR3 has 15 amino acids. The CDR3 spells CASSLGRGNNYGYTF. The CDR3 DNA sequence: TGTGCCAGCAGCTTGGGCAGGGGCAATAACTATGGCTACACCTTC.

DNA for the CDR3: TGTGCCAGCACCGAGGGGCTAGAGGGTGAGCAGTTCTTC. Protein: CASTEGLEGEQFF. The V call is TRBV11-3, the J call TRBJ2-1, with D tentatively TRBD1 or TRBD2 (5 bases each). This CDR3 has 13 amino acids. With 7 bases removed from V and 9 bases from J, the gap between germline ends came to 16 bases. Germline-derived CDR1 and CDR2 are SGHNT and YENEEA.

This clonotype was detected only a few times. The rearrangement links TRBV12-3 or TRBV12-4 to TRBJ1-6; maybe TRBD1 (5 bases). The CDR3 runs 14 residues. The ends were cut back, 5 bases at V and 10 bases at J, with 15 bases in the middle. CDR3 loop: CASSPRGGGSPLHF. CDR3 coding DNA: TGTGCCAGCAGTCCCCGCGGGGGAGGGTCACCCCTCCACTTT.

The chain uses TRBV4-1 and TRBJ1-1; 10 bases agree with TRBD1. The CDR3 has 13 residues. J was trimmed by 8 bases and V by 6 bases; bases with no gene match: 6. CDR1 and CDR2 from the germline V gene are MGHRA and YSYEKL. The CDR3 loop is CASSPGQGKEAFF. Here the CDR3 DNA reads TGCGCCAGCAGTCCGGGACAGGGGAAAGAAGCTTTCTTT.

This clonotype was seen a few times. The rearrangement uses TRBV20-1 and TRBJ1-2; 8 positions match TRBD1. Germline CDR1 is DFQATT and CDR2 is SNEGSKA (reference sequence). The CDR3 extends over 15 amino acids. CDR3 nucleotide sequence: TGCACTGACAGGGGTTCAGCCGAGGGGAGCTATGGCTACACCTTC. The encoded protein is CTDRGSAEGSYGYTF.

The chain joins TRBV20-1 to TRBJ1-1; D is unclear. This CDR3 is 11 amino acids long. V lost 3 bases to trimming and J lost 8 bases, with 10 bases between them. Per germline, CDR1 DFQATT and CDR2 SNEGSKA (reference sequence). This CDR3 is CSARVSDEAFF. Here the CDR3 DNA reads TGCAGTGCTAGGGTGAGCGACGAAGCTTTCTTT.

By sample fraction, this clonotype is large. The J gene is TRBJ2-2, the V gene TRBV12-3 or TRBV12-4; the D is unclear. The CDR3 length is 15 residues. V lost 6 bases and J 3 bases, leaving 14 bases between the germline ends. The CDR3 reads CASSPRTGYTGELFF. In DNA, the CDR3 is TGTGCCAGCAGCCCCCGGACGGGTTACACCGGGGAGCTGTTTTTT.

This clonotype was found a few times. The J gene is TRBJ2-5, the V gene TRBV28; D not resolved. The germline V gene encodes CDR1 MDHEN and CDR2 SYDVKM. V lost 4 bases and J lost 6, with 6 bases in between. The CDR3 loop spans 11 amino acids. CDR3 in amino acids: CASSSPQTQYF. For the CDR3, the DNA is TGTGCCAGCAGTTCTCCACAGACCCAGTACTTC.

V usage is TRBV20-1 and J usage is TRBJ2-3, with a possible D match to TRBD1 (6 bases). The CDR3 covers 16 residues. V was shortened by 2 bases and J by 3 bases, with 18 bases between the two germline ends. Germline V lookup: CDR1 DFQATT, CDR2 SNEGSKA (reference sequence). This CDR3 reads CSARNRQVGSTDTQYF. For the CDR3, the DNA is TGCAGTGCTAGAAACCGACAGGTGGGGAGTACAGATACGCAGTATTTT.